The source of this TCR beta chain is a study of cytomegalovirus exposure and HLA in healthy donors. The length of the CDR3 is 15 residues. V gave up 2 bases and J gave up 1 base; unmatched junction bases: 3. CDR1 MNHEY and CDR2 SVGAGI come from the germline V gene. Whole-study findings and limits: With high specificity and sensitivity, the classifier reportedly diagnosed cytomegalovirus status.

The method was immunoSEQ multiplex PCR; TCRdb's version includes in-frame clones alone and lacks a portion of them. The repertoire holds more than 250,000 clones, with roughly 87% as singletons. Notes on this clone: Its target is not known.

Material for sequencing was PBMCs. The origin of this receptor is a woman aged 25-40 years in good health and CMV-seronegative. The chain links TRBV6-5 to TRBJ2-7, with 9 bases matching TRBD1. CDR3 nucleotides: TGTGCCAGCAGTTACGACAGGGGGGGTTCCTACGAGCAGTACTTC. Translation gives CASSYDRGGSYEQYF.